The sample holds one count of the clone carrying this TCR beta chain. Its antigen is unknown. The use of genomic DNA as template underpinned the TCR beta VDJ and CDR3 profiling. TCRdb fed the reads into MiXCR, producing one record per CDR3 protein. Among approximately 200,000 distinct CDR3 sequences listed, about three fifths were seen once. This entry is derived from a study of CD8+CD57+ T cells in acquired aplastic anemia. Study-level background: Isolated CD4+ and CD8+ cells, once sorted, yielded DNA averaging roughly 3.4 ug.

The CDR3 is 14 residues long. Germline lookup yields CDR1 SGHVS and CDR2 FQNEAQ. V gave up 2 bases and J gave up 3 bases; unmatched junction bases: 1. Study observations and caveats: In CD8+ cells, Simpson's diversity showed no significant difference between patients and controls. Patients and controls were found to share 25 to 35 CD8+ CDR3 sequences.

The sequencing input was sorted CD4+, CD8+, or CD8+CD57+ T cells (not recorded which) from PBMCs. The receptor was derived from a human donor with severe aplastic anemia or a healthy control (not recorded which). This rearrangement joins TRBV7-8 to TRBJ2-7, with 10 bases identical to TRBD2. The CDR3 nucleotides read TGTGCCAGCAGCTTACGGACTAGCGGCTACGAGCAGTACTTC. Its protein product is CASSLRTSGYEQYF.